This TCR beta chain was captured by sequencing in a study of radiotherapy plus CTLA-4 blockade in lung cancer. Study-wide points: Peripheral blood showed expansion of tumor-derived TCR clones after radiotherapy and ipilimumab.

Those with chemo-refractory metastatic non-small-cell lung cancer were treated with focal radiation combined with CTLA-4 blockade using ipilimumab. Assay used: immunoSEQ multiplex PCR; TCRdb lists only in-frame clones, some missing. The sample shows about 87,000 clones, more than 75% of them seen only once. V shed 0 bases and J shed 4 bases, with 9 bases lying between them. Germline CDR1 reads MNHNY; CDR2 reads SVGAGI (reference sequence). The CDR3 length is 15 residues. A remark on this clone: The target antigen is unknown.

This chain links TRBV6-6 with TRBJ1-4, with D possibly matching TRBD1 (5 bases). Sequencing used peripheral blood, obtained from a patient treated with radiotherapy plus ipilimumab. This TCR derives from a human donor with non-small cell lung cancer that progressed on radiotherapy plus ipilimumab. CDR3 sequence: CASSYSYQGNEKLFF. The CDR3 nucleotides read TGTGCCAGCAGTTACTCTTACCAGGGTAATGAAAAACTGTTTTTT.